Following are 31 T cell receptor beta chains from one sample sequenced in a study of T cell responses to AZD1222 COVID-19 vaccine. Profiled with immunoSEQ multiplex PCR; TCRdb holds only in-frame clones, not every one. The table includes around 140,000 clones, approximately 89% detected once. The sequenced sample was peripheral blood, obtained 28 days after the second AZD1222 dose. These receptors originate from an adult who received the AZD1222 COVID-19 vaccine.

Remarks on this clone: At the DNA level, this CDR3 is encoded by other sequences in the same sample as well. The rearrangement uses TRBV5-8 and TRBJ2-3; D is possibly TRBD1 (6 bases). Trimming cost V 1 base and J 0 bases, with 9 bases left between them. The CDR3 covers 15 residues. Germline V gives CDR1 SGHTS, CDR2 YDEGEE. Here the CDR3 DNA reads TGTGCCAGCAGCTTGAGAACAGGGAGCACAGATACGCAGTATTTT. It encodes CASSLRTGSTDTQYF.

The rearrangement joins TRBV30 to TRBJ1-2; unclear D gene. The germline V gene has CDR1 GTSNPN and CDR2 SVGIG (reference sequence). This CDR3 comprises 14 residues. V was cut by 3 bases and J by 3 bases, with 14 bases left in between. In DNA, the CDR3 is TGTGCCTGGAGAATTAGCAGGACCCACTATGGCTACACCTTC. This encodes CAWRISRTHYGYTF.

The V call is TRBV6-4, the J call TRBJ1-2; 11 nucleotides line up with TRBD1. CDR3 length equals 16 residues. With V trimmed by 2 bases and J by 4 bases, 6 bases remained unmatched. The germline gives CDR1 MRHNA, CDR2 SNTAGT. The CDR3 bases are TGTGCCAGCAGTGACCCGGGACAGGGGGTTAGCTATGGCTACACCTTC. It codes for CASSDPGQGVSYGYTF.

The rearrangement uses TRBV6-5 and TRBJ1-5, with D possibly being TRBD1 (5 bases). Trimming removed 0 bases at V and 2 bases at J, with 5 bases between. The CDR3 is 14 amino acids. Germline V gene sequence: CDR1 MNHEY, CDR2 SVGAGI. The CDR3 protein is CASSYSTGNQPQHF. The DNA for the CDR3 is TGTGCCAGCAGTTACTCGACAGGCAATCAGCCCCAGCATTTT.

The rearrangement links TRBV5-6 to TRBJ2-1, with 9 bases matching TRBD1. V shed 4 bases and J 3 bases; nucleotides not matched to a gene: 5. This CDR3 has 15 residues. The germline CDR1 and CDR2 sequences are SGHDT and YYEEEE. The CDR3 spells CASSIRQGVYNEQFF. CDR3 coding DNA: TGTGCCAGCAGCATAAGACAGGGGGTCTACAATGAGCAGTTCTTC.

In DNA, the CDR3 is TGTGCCAGCAGCTTTGAGGGGGCTGTCACTGAAGCTTTCTTT. This codes for CASSFEGAVTEAFF. This chain uses TRBV7-2 with TRBJ1-1, with 7 bases lining up with TRBD1. The CDR3 totals 14 residues. V lost 3 bases and J lost 4; bases outside the gene matches: 5. Per the germline V gene, CDR1 is SGHTA and CDR2 is FQGNSA.

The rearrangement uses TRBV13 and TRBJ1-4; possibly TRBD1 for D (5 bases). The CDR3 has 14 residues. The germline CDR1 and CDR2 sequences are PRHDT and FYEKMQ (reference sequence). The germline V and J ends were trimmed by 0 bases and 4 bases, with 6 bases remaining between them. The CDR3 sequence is CASSLGGGNEKLFF. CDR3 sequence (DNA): TGTGCCAGCAGCTTAGGTGGGGGTAATGAAAAACTGTTTTTT.

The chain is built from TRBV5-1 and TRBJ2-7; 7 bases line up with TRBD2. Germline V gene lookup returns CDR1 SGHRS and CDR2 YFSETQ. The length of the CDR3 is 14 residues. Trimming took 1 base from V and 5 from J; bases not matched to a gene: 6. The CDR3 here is CASSLLGGDDEQYF. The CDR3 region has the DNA TGCGCCAGCAGCTTGTTGGGAGGGGATGACGAGCAGTACTTC.

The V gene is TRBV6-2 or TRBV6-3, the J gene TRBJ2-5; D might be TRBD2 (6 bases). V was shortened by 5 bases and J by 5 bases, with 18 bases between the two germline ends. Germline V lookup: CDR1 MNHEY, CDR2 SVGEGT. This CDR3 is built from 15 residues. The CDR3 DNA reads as TGTGCCAGCAGTCGTCGGGACTTCGGAGGGGAGACCCAGTACTTC. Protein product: CASSRRDFGGETQYF.

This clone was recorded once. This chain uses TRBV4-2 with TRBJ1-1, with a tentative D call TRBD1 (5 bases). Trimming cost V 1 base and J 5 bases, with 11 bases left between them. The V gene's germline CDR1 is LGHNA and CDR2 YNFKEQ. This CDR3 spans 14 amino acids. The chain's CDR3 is CASSQGGRETEAFF. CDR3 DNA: TGTGCCAGCAGCCAAGGAGGCAGGGAGACTGAAGCTTTCTTT.

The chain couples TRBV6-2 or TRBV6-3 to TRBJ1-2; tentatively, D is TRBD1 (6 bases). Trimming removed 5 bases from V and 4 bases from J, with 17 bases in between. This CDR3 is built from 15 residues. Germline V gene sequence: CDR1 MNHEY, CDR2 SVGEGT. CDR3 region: CASSPTGSPIYGYTF. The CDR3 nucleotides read TGTGCCAGCAGTCCGACAGGCTCCCCAATCTATGGCTACACCTTC.

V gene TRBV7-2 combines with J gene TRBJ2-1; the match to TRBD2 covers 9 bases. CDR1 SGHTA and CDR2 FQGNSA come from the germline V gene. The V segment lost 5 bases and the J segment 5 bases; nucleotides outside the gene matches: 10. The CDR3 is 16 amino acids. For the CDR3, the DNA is TGTGCCAGCAGCGTTACTAGCGGGCCCACAAACAATGAGCAGTTCTTC. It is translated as CASSVTSGPTNNEQFF.

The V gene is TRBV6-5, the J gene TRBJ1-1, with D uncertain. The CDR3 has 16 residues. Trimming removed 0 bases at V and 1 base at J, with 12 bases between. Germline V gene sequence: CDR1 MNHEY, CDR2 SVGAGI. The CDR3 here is CASSYSIRRQNTEAFF. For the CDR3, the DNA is TGTGCCAGCAGTTACTCGATCCGCAGACAGAACACTGAAGCTTTCTTT.

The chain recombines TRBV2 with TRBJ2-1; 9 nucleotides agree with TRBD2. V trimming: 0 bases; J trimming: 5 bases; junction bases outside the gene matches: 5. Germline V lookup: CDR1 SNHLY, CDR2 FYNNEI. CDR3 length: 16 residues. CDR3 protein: CASSEALGGRDNEQFF. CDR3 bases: TGTGCCAGCAGTGAAGCGCTGGGCGGGAGGGACAATGAGCAGTTCTTC.

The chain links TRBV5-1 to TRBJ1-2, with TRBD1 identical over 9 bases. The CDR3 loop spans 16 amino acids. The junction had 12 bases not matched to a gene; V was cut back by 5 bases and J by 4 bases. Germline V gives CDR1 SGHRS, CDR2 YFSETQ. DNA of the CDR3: TGCGCCAGCAGGATAATATCGGGACAGGGTAGCTATGGCTACACCTTC. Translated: CASRIISGQGSYGYTF.

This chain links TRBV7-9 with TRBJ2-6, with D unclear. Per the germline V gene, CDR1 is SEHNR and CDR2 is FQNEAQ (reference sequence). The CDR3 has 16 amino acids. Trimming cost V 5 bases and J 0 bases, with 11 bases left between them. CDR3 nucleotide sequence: TGTGCCAGCAGCCAAGGACCGCACTCTGGGGCCAACGTCCTGACTTTC. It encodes CASSQGPHSGANVLTF.

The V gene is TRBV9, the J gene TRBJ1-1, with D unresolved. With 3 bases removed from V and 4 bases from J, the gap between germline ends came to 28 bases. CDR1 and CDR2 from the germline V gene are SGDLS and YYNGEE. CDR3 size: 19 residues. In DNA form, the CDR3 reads TGTGCCAGCAGCGCAAGTAAGAGGTCTCCGGGCCCAGTGGGCACTGAAGCTTTCTTT. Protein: CASSASKRSPGPVGTEAFF.

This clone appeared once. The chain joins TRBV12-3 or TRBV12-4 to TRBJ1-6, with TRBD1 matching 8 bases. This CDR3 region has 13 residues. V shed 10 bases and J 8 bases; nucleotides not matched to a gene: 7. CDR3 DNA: TGTGCCATCTCAGGGGGCAAGGATTCACCCCTCCACTTT. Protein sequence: CAISGGKDSPLHF.

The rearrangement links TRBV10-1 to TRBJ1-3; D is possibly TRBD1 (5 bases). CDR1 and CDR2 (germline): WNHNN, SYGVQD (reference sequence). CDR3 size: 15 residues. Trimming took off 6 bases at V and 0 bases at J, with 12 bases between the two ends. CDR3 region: CASRPDSNSGNTIYF. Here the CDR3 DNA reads TGCGCCAGCAGACCCGACAGCAACTCTGGAAACACCATATATTTT.

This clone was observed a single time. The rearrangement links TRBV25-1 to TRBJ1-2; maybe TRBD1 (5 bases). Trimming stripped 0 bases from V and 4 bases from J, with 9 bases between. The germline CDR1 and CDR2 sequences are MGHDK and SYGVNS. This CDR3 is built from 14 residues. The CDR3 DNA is TGTGCCAGCAGTGAATATTGGGACCCCTATGGCTACACCTTC. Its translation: CASSEYWDPYGYTF.

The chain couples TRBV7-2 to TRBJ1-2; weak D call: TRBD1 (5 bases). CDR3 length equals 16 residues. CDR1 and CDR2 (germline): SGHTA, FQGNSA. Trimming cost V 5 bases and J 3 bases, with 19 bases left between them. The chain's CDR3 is CASSTPPGSSYYGYTF. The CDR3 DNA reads TGTGCCAGCAGCACCCCGCCAGGGTCATCTTACTATGGCTACACCTTC.

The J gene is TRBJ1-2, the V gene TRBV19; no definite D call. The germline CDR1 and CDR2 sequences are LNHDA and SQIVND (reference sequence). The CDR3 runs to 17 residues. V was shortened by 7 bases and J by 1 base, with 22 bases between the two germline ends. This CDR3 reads CASTIGAATLFNYGYTF. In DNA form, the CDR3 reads TGTGCCAGTACCATAGGTGCGGCGACCCTCTTTAACTATGGCTACACCTTC.

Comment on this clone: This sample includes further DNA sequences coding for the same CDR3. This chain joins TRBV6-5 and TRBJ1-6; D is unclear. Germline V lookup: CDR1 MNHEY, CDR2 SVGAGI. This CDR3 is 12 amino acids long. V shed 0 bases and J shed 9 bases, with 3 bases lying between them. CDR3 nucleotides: TGTGCCAGCAGTTACTCGGGTTCACCCCTCCACTTT. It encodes CASSYSGSPLHF.

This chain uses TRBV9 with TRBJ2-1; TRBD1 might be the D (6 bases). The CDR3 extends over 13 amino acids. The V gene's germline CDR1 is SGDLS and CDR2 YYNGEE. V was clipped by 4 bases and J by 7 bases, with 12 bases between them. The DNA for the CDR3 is TGTGCCAGCAGCCCGGACAGTCCGAATGAGCAGTTCTTC. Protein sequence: CASSPDSPNEQFF.

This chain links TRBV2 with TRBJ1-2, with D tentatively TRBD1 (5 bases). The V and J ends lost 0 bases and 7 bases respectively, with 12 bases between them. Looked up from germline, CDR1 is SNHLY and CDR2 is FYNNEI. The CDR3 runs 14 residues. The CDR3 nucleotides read TGTGCCAGCAGTGAAGCGGTCAGGGCGGCTGGCTACACCTTC. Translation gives CASSEAVRAAGYTF.

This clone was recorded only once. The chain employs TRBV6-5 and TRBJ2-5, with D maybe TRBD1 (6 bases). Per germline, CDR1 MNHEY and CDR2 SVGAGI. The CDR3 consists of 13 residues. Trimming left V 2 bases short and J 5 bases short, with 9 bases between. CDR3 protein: CASSYTGKETQYF. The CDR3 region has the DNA TGTGCCAGCAGTTACACAGGGAAGGAGACCCAGTACTTC.

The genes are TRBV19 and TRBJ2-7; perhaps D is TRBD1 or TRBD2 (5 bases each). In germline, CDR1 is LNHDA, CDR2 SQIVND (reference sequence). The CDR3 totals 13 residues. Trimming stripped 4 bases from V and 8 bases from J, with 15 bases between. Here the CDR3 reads CASSTWDGKQQYF. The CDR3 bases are TGTGCCAGTAGTACTTGGGACGGGAAGCAGCAGTACTTC.

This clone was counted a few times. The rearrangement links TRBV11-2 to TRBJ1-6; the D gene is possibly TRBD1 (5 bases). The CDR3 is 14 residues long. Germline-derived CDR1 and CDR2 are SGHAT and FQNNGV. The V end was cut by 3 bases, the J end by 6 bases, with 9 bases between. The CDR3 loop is CASSFWGGNSPLHF. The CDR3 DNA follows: TGTGCCAGCAGCTTCTGGGGCGGTAATTCACCCCTCCACTTT.

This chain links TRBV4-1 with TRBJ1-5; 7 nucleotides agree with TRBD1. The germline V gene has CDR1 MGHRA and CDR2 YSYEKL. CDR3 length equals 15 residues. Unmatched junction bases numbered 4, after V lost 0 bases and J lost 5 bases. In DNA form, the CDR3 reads TGCGCCAGCAGCCAAGATGGCCAGGGGGATCAGCCCCAGCATTTT. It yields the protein CASSQDGQGDQPQHF.

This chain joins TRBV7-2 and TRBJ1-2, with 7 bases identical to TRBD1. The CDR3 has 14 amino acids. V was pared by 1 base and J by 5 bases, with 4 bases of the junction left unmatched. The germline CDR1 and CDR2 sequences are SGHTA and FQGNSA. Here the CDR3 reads CASSLGRQGYGYTF. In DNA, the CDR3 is TGTGCCAGCAGCTTAGGGCGACAGGGTTATGGCTACACCTTC. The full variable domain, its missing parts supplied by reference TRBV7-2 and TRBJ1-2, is GAGVSQSPSNKVTEKGKDVELRCDPISGHTALYWYRQSLGQGLEFLIYFQGNSAPDKSGLPSDRFSAERTGGSVSTLTIQRTQQEDSAVYLCASSLGRQGYGYTFGSGTRLTVV.

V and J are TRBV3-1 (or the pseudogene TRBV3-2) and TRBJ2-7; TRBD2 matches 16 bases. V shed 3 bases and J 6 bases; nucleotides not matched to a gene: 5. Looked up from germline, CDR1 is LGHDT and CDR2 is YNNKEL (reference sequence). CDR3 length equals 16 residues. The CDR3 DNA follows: TGTGCCAGCAGCCATTCCGGGACTAGCGGGAGGGCCGAGCAGTACTTC. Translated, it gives CASSHSGTSGRAEQYF.